This T cell receptor beta chain was sequenced for a study of regulatory T cells in long-lasting Graves disease. On the study more broadly: Those Graves' patients who were newly diagnosed had been on antithyroid drugs under 3 months.

Study-wide points: Persistent patients shared more public clonotypes (over 2,500) than new patients (about 960). The study found lower TCR diversity in persistent Graves' patients than in newly diagnosed ones.

CDR1 is LNHDA and CDR2 is SQIVND in the germline V gene (reference sequence). V dropped 10 bases and J dropped 0 bases, with 13 bases sitting between them. There are 13 residues in the CDR3. Regarding this clonotype: Its matching antigen is unknown.

Sequencing libraries for TCR beta were prepared with iRepertoire HTBI primers and Arm-PCR of CDR3 regions. One entry per CDR3 protein results from TCRdb running MiXCR on the multiplex PCR reads. The sample has under 300,000 distinct CDR3 sequences, about 17% seen once. Time point defined: newly diagnosed GD, antithyroid drugs for less than 3 months. Making the TCR library involved RNA that had been extracted from PBMCs. The data also belong to a second study, concerning T cells in Graves' hyperthyroidism and ophthalmopathy.

The rearrangement links TRBV19 to TRBJ2-7, with D unresolved. This specimen consisted of peripheral blood mononuclear cells (PBMCs), obtained at new diagnosis, from a patient treated with antithyroid drugs. The receptor was isolated from a woman in her 30s with Graves disease. The CDR3 DNA reads TGTGCCACGAAATCCCCCAGCTCCTACGAGCAGTACTTC. Residues: CATKSPSSYEQYF.